What follows describes a single TCR beta chain. Its target is unknown. From germline, CDR1 is ENHRY and CDR2 SYGVKD. This CDR3 contains 17 residues. V was shortened by 6 bases and J by 1 base, with 20 bases between the two germline ends. The data originate from a study of a mutant IDH1 vaccine in newly diagnosed glioma. On the study more broadly: The first vaccination came 4-6 weeks after radiotherapy alone, or with temozolomide cycles. General study findings and limits: Researchers report vaccine-induced immune responses in approximately 94% of patients. Pseudoprogression seemed unrelated to changes in top peripheral T cell clonotypes.

Time point: week 5, during vaccination. Vaccination used 300 ug of mutant IDH1 20-mer peptide per dose, with topical imiquimod. Libraries were prepared by immunoSEQ multiplex PCR; TCRdb keeps only in-frame clonotypes and omits some of them. The sample consists of 75,000 to 80,000 clones, roughly 91% of them appearing once. The specimen was PBMCs, collected from a glioma patient whose treatment included an IDH1 peptide vaccine. The chain uses TRBV10-3 and TRBJ2-3, with D possibly matching TRBD2 (6 bases). This receptor was identified in a woman between 50 and 59 years old with glioma. In DNA form, the CDR3 reads TGTGCCATCAGCCACGACTGGGAGCGGGCAGGCACAGATACGCAGTATTTT. Translating gives CAISHDWERAGTDTQYF.